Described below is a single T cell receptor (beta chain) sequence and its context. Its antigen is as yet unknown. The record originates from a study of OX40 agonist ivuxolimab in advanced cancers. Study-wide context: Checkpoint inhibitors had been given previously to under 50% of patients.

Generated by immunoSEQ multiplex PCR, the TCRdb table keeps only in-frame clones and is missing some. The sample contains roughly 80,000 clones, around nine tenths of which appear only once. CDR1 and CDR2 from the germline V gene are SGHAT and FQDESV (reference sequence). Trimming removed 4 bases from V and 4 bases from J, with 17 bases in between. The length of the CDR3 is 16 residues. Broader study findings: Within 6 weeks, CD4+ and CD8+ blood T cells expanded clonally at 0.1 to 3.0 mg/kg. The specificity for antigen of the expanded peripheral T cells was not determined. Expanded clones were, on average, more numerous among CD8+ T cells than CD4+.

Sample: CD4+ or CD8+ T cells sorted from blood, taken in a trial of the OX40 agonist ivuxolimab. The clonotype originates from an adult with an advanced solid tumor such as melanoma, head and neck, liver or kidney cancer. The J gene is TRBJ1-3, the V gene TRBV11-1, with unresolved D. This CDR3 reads CASSSRAGEAGNTIYF. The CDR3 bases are TGTGCCAGCAGCTCAAGAGCCGGAGAAGCCGGAAACACCATATATTTT.